This T cell receptor (beta chain) was recorded in a study of beta chain features in type 1 diabetes. Study details: The samples had around 100 million sorted cells examined in all. Study findings and constraints: All four CD4+ subsets from Type 1 diabetes patients carried moderately but significantly shorter TCRB CDR3s. The naive, central memory and Treg TCRB repertoires showed an apparent similarity that was greater among patients than among healthy donors.

Sorting gave populations that all exceeded 98% purity. The germline gives CDR1 SNHLY, CDR2 FYNNEI. V lost 4 bases and J 3 bases, leaving 9 bases between the germline ends. The CDR3 contains 13 residues. This clone appeared a few times. Its antigen is still unknown. Other DNA sequences in this sample translate to the same CDR3. The authors reverse transcribed all of the isolated RNA, so sequencing captured expressed TCRB transcripts. Clones were sequenced by immunoSEQ multiplex PCR, and TCRdb holds only the in-frame ones, with some missing. The repertoire holds 600,000 or so clones, with around 12% as singletons.

The chain uses TRBV2 and TRBJ1-1; TRBD1 is a possible D gene (5 bases). Sample: naive CD4+ T cells from blood. The receptor was derived from a man aged 25-45 years with type 1 diabetes. The CDR3 loop reads CASSGTGDTEAFF. The DNA of the CDR3 is TGTGCCAGCAGTGGTACAGGCGACACTGAAGCTTTCTTT.